This T cell receptor (beta chain) was sequenced during a study of regulatory T cells in long-lasting Graves disease. The sample's time point: newly diagnosed GD, antithyroid drugs for less than 3 months. Making the TCR library involved RNA that had been extracted from PBMCs. The germline V and J ends were trimmed by 0 bases and 2 bases, with 14 bases remaining between them. CDR3 length: 16 amino acids. Germline V gene data show CDR1 as DFQATT and CDR2 as SNEGSKA (reference sequence). Relying on iRepertoire HTBI primers and Arm-PCR of CDR3 regions, the team built TCR beta libraries. In the study's own analysis: Segment identification across samples yielded 60 or so TRBV and 14 TRBJ segments. One entry per CDR3 protein, called by TCRdb with MiXCR from the multiplex PCR reads. TCRdb's processing, not the study's, gives the V and J calls here. The sample has under 800,000 distinct CDR3 sequences; approximately 15% are singletons.

The same specimen was also included in a second study, on T cells in Graves' hyperthyroidism and ophthalmopathy.

This receptor was taken from a woman aged 25 to 39 with Graves disease. The J gene is TRBJ2-1, the V gene TRBV20-1; the D call may be TRBD1 or TRBD2 (6 bases each). Sample: peripheral blood mononuclear cells (PBMCs), taken at new diagnosis, from a patient treated with antithyroid drugs. The CDR3 DNA follows: TGCAGTGCTAGAGATCGGGGGCAGCTAACCTACAATGAGCAGTTCTTC. This codes for CSARDRGQLTYNEQFF.